These T cell receptor beta chains were read from a single sample in a study of cytomegalovirus exposure and HLA in healthy donors. Sequencing used immunoSEQ multiplex PCR; TCRdb keeps in-frame clones, though not all of them. The data show around 160,000 clones, with 60% to 80% seen just once and about 14% held by the top ten. What was sequenced was PBMCs. The source is a man aged 50 to 59 in good health and CMV-seropositive. Both conserved end residues are part of each CDR3. D genes are given only for firm matches. The size of a clone is reported for some rows only, either as once, few or many, or as a class for expanded clones.

D gene: TRBD1
V gene: TRBV30
J gene: TRBJ2-5
clone size: few
CDR3 protein: CAWSPGTGLEETQYF
CDR3 DNA: TGTGCCTGGAGTCCGGGGACAGGACTGGAAGAGACCCAGTACTTC

D gene: TRBD2
V gene: TRBV11-2
J gene: TRBJ2-5
clone size: .
CDR3 protein: CASSPGLAGGQETQYF
CDR3 DNA: TGTGCCAGCAGCCCGGGACTAGCGGGGGGGCAAGAGACCCAGTACTTC

D gene: .
V gene: TRBV15
J gene: TRBJ2-5
clone size: .
CDR3 protein: CATSRAGGPQETQYF
CDR3 DNA: TGTGCCACCAGCAGAGCCGGGGGGCCCCAAGAGACCCAGTACTTC

D gene: .
V gene: TRBV4-2
J gene: TRBJ1-2
clone size: .
CDR3 protein: CASSQERGTNYGYTF
CDR3 DNA: TGTGCCAGCAGCCAAGAAAGAGGCACTAACTATGGCTACACCTTC

D gene: TRBD1
V gene: TRBV4-1
J gene: TRBJ1-5
clone size: .
CDR3 protein: CASSTGDQPQHF
CDR3 DNA: TGCGCCAGCAGTACAGGGGACCAGCCCCAGCATTTT

D gene: .
V gene: TRBV7-2
J gene: TRBJ1-1
clone size: .
CDR3 protein: CASSSQRDRSHLMNTEAFF
CDR3 DNA: TGTGCCAGCAGCTCCCAAAGAGACAGGAGCCACCTCATGAACACTGAAGCTTTCTTT

D gene: TRBD1
V gene: TRBV4-2
J gene: TRBJ2-2
clone size: .
CDR3 protein: CASSTRDRGSGELFF
CDR3 DNA: TGTGCCAGCAGTACCCGGGACAGGGGATCAGGGGAGCTGTTTTTT

D gene: .
V gene: TRBV7-8
J gene: TRBJ1-6
clone size: .
CDR3 protein: CASVPGDRRGNSPLHF
CDR3 DNA: TGTGCCAGCGTACCGGGTGACAGAAGGGGGAATTCACCCCTCCACTTT

D gene: .
V gene: TRBV14
J gene: TRBJ2-3
clone size: few
CDR3 protein: CASSVGTRSTDTQYF
CDR3 DNA: TGTGCCAGCAGCGTGGGGACTCGAAGCACAGATACGCAGTATTTT

D gene: .
V gene: TRBV18
J gene: TRBJ2-3
clone size: once
CDR3 protein: CASSRRQEDTQYF
CDR3 DNA: TGTGCCAGCTCACGACGACAGGAGGATACGCAGTATTTT

D gene: .
V gene: TRBV18
J gene: TRBJ2-7
clone size: .
CDR3 protein: CASSPGAGYEQYF
CDR3 DNA: TGTGCCAGCTCACCGGGAGCAGGCTACGAGCAGTACTTC

D gene: .
V gene: TRBV6-5
J gene: TRBJ1-3
clone size: .
CDR3 protein: CASSYSTGSGNTIYF
CDR3 DNA: TGTGCCAGCAGTTACTCCACAGGGTCTGGAAACACCATATATTTT

D gene: .
V gene: TRBV28
J gene: TRBJ1-4
clone size: .
CDR3 protein: CASSRRGRDTTNEKLFF
CDR3 DNA: TGTGCCAGCAGTCGAAGGGGAAGGGATACAACTAATGAAAAACTGTTTTTT

D gene: .
V gene: TRBV7-2
J gene: TRBJ1-5
clone size: .
CDR3 protein: CASSLDGGIQPQHF
CDR3 DNA: TGTGCCAGCAGCTTAGACGGCGGGATTCAGCCCCAGCATTTT

D gene: .
V gene: TRBV4-2
J gene: TRBJ1-1
clone size: .
CDR3 protein: CASSLDGGENTEAFF
CDR3 DNA: TGTGCCAGCAGCCTAGACGGGGGGGAGAACACTGAAGCTTTCTTT

D gene: TRBD2
V gene: TRBV6-1
J gene: TRBJ2-1
clone size: .
CDR3 protein: CASSEVRGQRGDSEQFF
CDR3 DNA: TGTGCCAGCAGTGAAGTCCGTGGTCAGCGGGGGGACAGTGAGCAGTTCTTC

D gene: .
V gene: TRBV19
J gene: TRBJ1-5
clone size: few
CDR3 protein: CASSIRTTRGGNQPQHF
CDR3 DNA: TGTGCCAGTAGTATTAGGACTACGAGGGGTGGCAATCAGCCCCAGCATTTT

D gene: TRBD2
V gene: TRBV9
J gene: TRBJ2-5
clone size: .
CDR3 protein: CASSGLAGVQETQYF
CDR3 DNA: TGTGCCAGCAGTGGACTAGCGGGGGTCCAAGAGACCCAGTACTTC

D gene: TRBD1
V gene: TRBV19
J gene: TRBJ2-7
clone size: .
CDR3 protein: CASSSRGQGNEQYF
CDR3 DNA: TGTGCCAGTAGTAGCCGGGGACAGGGAAACGAGCAGTACTTC

D gene: TRBD2
V gene: TRBV5-5
J gene: TRBJ2-3
clone size: .
CDR3 protein: CASSRRSSGGAFGTDTQYF
CDR3 DNA: TGTGCCAGCAGCCGCCGGTCTAGCGGGGGGGCCTTCGGCACAGATACGCAGTATTTT

D gene: TRBD1
V gene: TRBV9
J gene: TRBJ1-1
clone size: .
CDR3 protein: CASSVNPETGETEAFF
CDR3 DNA: TGTGCCAGCAGCGTAAATCCCGAGACAGGGGAAACTGAGGCTTTCTTT

D gene: TRBD1
V gene: TRBV19
J gene: TRBJ2-7
clone size: .
CDR3 protein: CASSRTGTGAFYEQYF
CDR3 DNA: TGTGCCAGTAGTAGAACCGGGACAGGGGCTTTCTACGAGCAGTACTTC

D gene: TRBD1
V gene: TRBV18
J gene: TRBJ1-1
clone size: once
CDR3 protein: CASSQGTATLEAFF
CDR3 DNA: TGTGCCAGCTCACAAGGGACAGCTACTCTGGAAGCTTTCTTT

D gene: TRBD1
V gene: TRBV5-1
J gene: TRBJ2-2
clone size: .
CDR3 protein: CASSLELQGVDTGELFF
CDR3 DNA: TGCGCCAGCAGCTTGGAGCTACAGGGGGTTGACACCGGGGAGCTGTTTTTT

D gene: .
V gene: TRBV5-1
J gene: TRBJ2-1
clone size: .
CDR3 protein: CASSLTSRSYNEQFF
CDR3 DNA: TGCGCCAGCAGCTTGACTAGCAGGTCCTACAATGAGCAGTTCTTC

D gene: TRBD2
V gene: TRBV9
J gene: TRBJ2-3
clone size: once
CDR3 protein: CASSVWTSGEDTQYF
CDR3 DNA: TGTGCCAGCAGCGTCTGGACTAGCGGAGAGGATACGCAGTATTTT

D gene: .
V gene: TRBV27
J gene: TRBJ2-7
clone size: once
CDR3 protein: CASSLSLIYEQYF
CDR3 DNA: TGTGCCAGCAGTTTGTCCCTAATCTACGAGCAGTACTTC

D gene: .
V gene: TRBV28
J gene: TRBJ1-2
clone size: .
CDR3 protein: CASSILSTGGWGYTF
CDR3 DNA: TGTGCCAGCAGTATCCTCTCGACGGGGGGCTGGGGCTACACCTTC

D gene: .
V gene: TRBV7-8
J gene: TRBJ2-1
clone size: once
CDR3 protein: CASSLDSEQFF
CDR3 DNA: TGTGCCAGCAGCTTAGACTCTGAGCAGTTCTTC

D gene: TRBD1
V gene: TRBV13
J gene: TRBJ2-7
clone size: .
CDR3 protein: CASSPASGGHEQYF
CDR3 DNA: TGTGCCAGCAGCCCCGCATCAGGGGGCCACGAGCAGTACTTC

D gene: TRBD2
V gene: TRBV5-4
J gene: TRBJ2-5
clone size: once
CDR3 protein: CASSLRSGVETQYF
CDR3 DNA: TGTGCCAGCAGCTTGCGTAGCGGGGTGGAGACCCAGTACTTC

D gene: .
V gene: TRBV4-2
J gene: TRBJ2-2
clone size: .
CDR3 protein: CASSQDRGPDTGELFF
CDR3 DNA: TGTGCCAGCAGCCAAGATCGGGGTCCGGACACCGGGGAGCTGTTTTTT

D gene: TRBD2
V gene: TRBV9
J gene: TRBJ2-5
clone size: .
CDR3 protein: CASSVGLAQQETQYF
CDR3 DNA: TGTGCCAGCAGCGTTGGACTAGCCCAACAGGAGACCCAGTACTTC

D gene: .
V gene: TRBV4-1
J gene: TRBJ2-7
clone size: .
CDR3 protein: CASSQQGPLSYEQYF
CDR3 DNA: TGCGCCAGCAGCCAACAGGGGCCCCTCTCCTACGAGCAGTACTTC

D gene: TRBD1
V gene: TRBV29-1
J gene: TRBJ2-1
clone size: once
CDR3 protein: CSVDGAGDRAYNEQFF
CDR3 DNA: TGCAGCGTTGACGGGGCCGGGGACAGAGCTTACAATGAGCAGTTCTTC

D gene: .
V gene: TRBV4-1
J gene: TRBJ1-1
clone size: .
CDR3 protein: CASSQDRGGAGWNTEAFF
CDR3 DNA: TGCGCCAGCAGCCAAGATAGAGGGGGGGCGGGGTGGAACACTGAAGCTTTCTTT

D gene: .
V gene: TRBV6-5
J gene: TRBJ2-2
clone size: .
CDR3 protein: CASSSYRVNTGELFF
CDR3 DNA: TGTGCCAGCAGTTCATACAGGGTCAACACCGGGGAGCTGTTTTTT

D gene: .
V gene: TRBV4-1
J gene: TRBJ1-4
clone size: .
CDR3 protein: CASSRQRPNEKLFF
CDR3 DNA: TGCGCCAGCAGCCGACAGAGACCTAATGAAAAACTGTTTTTT

D gene: .
V gene: TRBV2
J gene: TRBJ1-5
clone size: .
CDR3 protein: CASSLQGILNQPQHF
CDR3 DNA: TGTGCCAGTTCCCTACAGGGAATACTCAATCAGCCCCAGCATTTT

D gene: TRBD1
V gene: TRBV7-3
J gene: TRBJ1-2
clone size: .
CDR3 protein: CASSQDRGSGYTF
CDR3 DNA: TGTGCCAGCAGCCAGGACAGGGGTAGTGGCTACACCTTC

D gene: TRBD1
V gene: TRBV28
J gene: TRBJ2-1
clone size: .
CDR3 protein: CASSQTGFYNEQFF
CDR3 DNA: TGTGCCAGCAGTCAGACAGGGTTCTACAATGAGCAGTTCTTC

D gene: .
V gene: TRBV15
J gene: TRBJ1-4
clone size: .
CDR3 protein: CATSRDHGSANEKLFF
CDR3 DNA: TGTGCCACCAGCAGAGATCACGGTAGCGCTAATGAAAAACTGTTTTTT

D gene: .
V gene: TRBV9
J gene: TRBJ2-3
clone size: .
CDR3 protein: CASSVDSNTDTQYF
CDR3 DNA: TGTGCCAGCAGCGTCGACTCGAACACAGATACGCAGTATTTT

D gene: TRBD1
V gene: TRBV5-1
J gene: TRBJ1-6
clone size: once
CDR3 protein: CASSLGGTGTSPLHF
CDR3 DNA: TGCGCCAGCAGCTTGGGAGGGACAGGGACTTCACCCCTCCACTTT

D gene: .
V gene: TRBV7-2
J gene: TRBJ1-3
clone size: .
CDR3 protein: CASSSRGSPDSGNTIYF
CDR3 DNA: TGTGCCAGCAGCTCAAGAGGGTCCCCCGACTCTGGAAACACCATATATTTT

D gene: TRBD1
V gene: TRBV4-1
J gene: TRBJ2-6
clone size: .
CDR3 protein: CASSPFGGPGTGPGANVLTF
CDR3 DNA: TGCGCCAGCAGCCCCTTCGGCGGGCCCGGGACAGGGCCTGGGGCCAACGTCCTGACTTTC

D gene: .
V gene: TRBV11-2
J gene: TRBJ1-1
clone size: few
CDR3 protein: CASSPSGTPNTEAFF
CDR3 DNA: TGTGCCAGCAGCCCCAGCGGGACACCGAACACTGAAGCTTTCTTT

D gene: .
V gene: TRBV2
J gene: TRBJ1-4
clone size: once
CDR3 protein: CASSPGFGVGGYEKLFF
CDR3 DNA: TGTGCCAGCAGTCCAGGGTTCGGTGTGGGGGGGTATGAAAAACTGTTTTTT

D gene: .
V gene: TRBV9
J gene: TRBJ2-5
clone size: few
CDR3 protein: CASSSDLSVRETQYF
CDR3 DNA: TGTGCCAGCAGCTCAGACCTGTCCGTGAGGGAGACCCAGTACTTC